These T cell receptor beta chains were read from a single sample in a study of human T cells and chemical hapten exposure. TCRdb re-derived calls from the RACE reads in MiXCR, one entry per CDR3 protein. The table shows 85,000 to 95,000 distinct CDR3 sequences, with around 10% occurring only once. The sample consisted of whole blood, taken in connection with sensitization to the hapten diphenylcyclopropenone (DPC). These receptors all stem from a man between 40 and 49 years old with alopecia areata. Some clones in this sample may be carry-over from other donors' samples. The CDR3 runs from the conserved cysteine through the conserved F or W. A D gene is named only where the DNA matches it firmly. Some rows have no size entry. The others give once, few or many, or a class for an expanded clone.

d_call	v_call	j_call	clone_size	cdr3_aa	cdr3_nt
.	TRBV12-3/TRBV12-4	TRBJ1-5	.	CASRQDWGNQPQHF	TGTGCCAGCAGACAGGATTGGGGCAATCAGCCCCAGCATTTT
TRBD2	TRBV5-1	TRBJ2-3	.	CASSRQRETADTQYF	TGCGCCAGCAGCCGCCAGCGGGAGACTGCAGATACGCAGTATTTT
.	TRBV7-2	TRBJ2-5	few	CASSLANANGETQYF	TGTGCCAGCAGCTTAGCGAATGCGAACGGAGAGACCCAGTACTTC
.	TRBV21-1	TRBJ1-2	.	CASTLQVRAYGYTF	TGTGCCAGCACCCTACAAGTCCGGGCGTATGGCTACACCTTC
TRBD2	TRBV27	TRBJ2-5	.	CASIYPGGVETQYF	TGTGCCAGCATTTACCCGGGAGGGGTGGAGACCCAGTACTTC
TRBD2	TRBV7-8	TRBJ2-3	.	CASSGPGTSGSGFTDTQYF	TGTGCCAGCAGCGGCCCCGGGACTAGCGGGAGTGGGTTCACAGATACGCAGTATTTT
.	TRBV5-6	TRBJ2-7	many	CASSLEYEQYF	TGTGCCAGCAGCTTGGAGTACGAGCAGTACTTC
.	TRBV29-1	TRBJ1-2	.	CSATGDSYYGYTF	TGCAGCGCCACCGGTGACAGCTACTATGGCTACACCTTC
.	TRBV6-6	TRBJ2-7	few	CASNIQGGSYEQYF	TGTGCCAGCAACATACAGGGAGGGTCCTACGAGCAGTACTTC
TRBD2	TRBV10-3	TRBJ2-1	few	CAAGTSGRGRDNEQFF	TGTGCCGCCGGGACTAGCGGGAGGGGTCGGGACAATGAGCAGTTCTTC
.	TRBV6-5	TRBJ1-2	many	CASSYSQVGGRSYTF	TGTGCCAGCAGTTACAGTCAGGTTGGGGGTCGAAGCTACACCTTC
.	TRBV6-2/TRBV6-3	TRBJ2-1	.	CASSYAGSSYNEQFF	TGTGCCAGCAGTTACGCAGGGAGCTCCTACAATGAGCAGTTCTTC
TRBD1	TRBV18	TRBJ1-6	.	CASSPKSSGTELHF	TGTGCCAGCTCACCCAAAAGCTCCGGGACAGAACTCCACTTT
.	TRBV28	TRBJ2-7	.	CASSSGQRTYEQYF	TGTGCCAGCAGTTCGGGACAAAGGACCTACGAGCAGTACTTC
.	TRBV6-2/TRBV6-3	TRBJ2-1	.	CASSWGSEQFF	TGTGCCAGCAGTTGGGGTAGTGAGCAGTTCTTC
.	TRBV28	TRBJ2-7	.	CASSYTGRGLYEQYF	TGTGCCAGCAGCTACACGGGGAGAGGCTTGTACGAGCAGTACTTC
TRBD1	TRBV27	TRBJ1-2	.	CASSPNINRGLSYGYTF	TGTGCCAGCAGTCCGAACATCAACAGGGGGCTGAGCTATGGCTACACCTTC
.	TRBV9	TRBJ2-7	.	CASSVGAGKDEQYF	TGTGCCAGCAGCGTAGGAGCAGGGAAGGACGAGCAGTACTTC
TRBD2	TRBV7-8	TRBJ2-5	few	CASSLVGTSGSKAETQYF	TGTGCCAGCAGCTTAGTTGGTACTAGCGGATCGAAGGCGGAGACCCAGTACTTC
TRBD1	TRBV7-2	TRBJ2-3	few	CASSPGTGQVTDTQYF	TGTGCCAGCAGCCCCGGGACAGGGCAAGTGACAGATACGCAGTATTTT
.	TRBV13	TRBJ1-2	few	CATENARENMYGYTF	TGTGCCACCGAGAACGCCAGAGAGAATATGTATGGCTACACCTTC
TRBD1	TRBV9	TRBJ1-6	many	CASSTAGGNSPLHF	TGTGCCAGCAGCACCGCAGGGGGCAATTCACCCCTCCACTTT
.	TRBV7-2	TRBJ1-2	few	CASSLQGPYGYTF	TGTGCCAGCAGCTTACAGGGCCCCTATGGCTACACCTTC
.	TRBV25-1	TRBJ2-4	many	CASGKQGIQYF	TGTGCCAGCGGCAAACAAGGCATTCAGTACTTC
TRBD1	TRBV10-3	TRBJ2-3	few	CAISDAGGSYTQYF	TGTGCCATCAGTGATGCAGGGGGCTCATATACGCAGTATTTT
.	TRBV27	TRBJ2-1	.	CASSRGISGEQFF	TGTGCCAGCAGTAGGGGAATATCGGGTGAGCAGTTCTTC
.	TRBV12-3/TRBV12-4	TRBJ1-4	many	CASRLQGGSNEKLFF	TGTGCCAGCAGGTTACAGGGCGGGTCTAATGAAAAACTGTTTTTT
.	TRBV5-4	TRBJ1-1	many	CASSLLNTEAFF	TGTGCCAGCAGCTTGCTGAACACTGAAGCTTTCTTT
.	TRBV6-2/TRBV6-3	TRBJ2-2	few	CASSYSLGANTGELFF	TGTGCCAGCAGTTACTCATTAGGGGCCAACACCGGGGAGCTGTTTTTT
.	TRBV3-1	TRBJ1-6	many	CASSQDGGARRPLHF	TGTGCCAGCAGCCAAGATGGGGGGGCGCGTAGACCCCTCCACTTT
.	TRBV25-1	TRBJ1-2	few	CASSHLFGPGHSPGYTF	TGTGCCAGCAGTCATCTTTTTGGACCCGGGCACTCGCCTGGCTACACCTTC
.	TRBV12-3/TRBV12-4	TRBJ2-3	.	CASSPTGDTQYF	TGTGCCAGCAGTCCCACCGGAGATACGCAGTATTTT
.	TRBV5-1	TRBJ2-1	few	CASSTRGGAGVTNEQFF	TGCGCCAGCAGCACCCGAGGGGGGGCGGGAGTTACAAATGAGCAGTTCTTC
TRBD2	TRBV27	TRBJ2-1	.	CASGTSGPIGINEQFF	TGTGCCAGCGGGACTAGCGGGCCGATTGGGATCAATGAGCAGTTCTTC
.	TRBV11-2	TRBJ2-1	.	CASSTPGTAFNEQFF	TGTGCCAGCAGCACGCCCGGAACGGCTTTCAATGAGCAGTTCTTC
.	TRBV6-5	TRBJ2-1	.	CASSRPRGGTLTNEQFF	TGTGCCAGCAGCCGCCCCAGAGGGGGGACTTTGACGAATGAGCAGTTCTTC
TRBD2	TRBV30	TRBJ2-1	.	CATSGYNEQFF	TGTGCGACTAGCGGATACAATGAGCAGTTCTTC
.	TRBV3-1	TRBJ2-1	few	CASSHPPINPLLTEQFF	TGTGCCAGCAGCCACCCACCCATTAATCCCCTTCTCACTGAGCAGTTCTTC
TRBD1	TRBV28	TRBJ1-6	many	CASRTGHNSPLHF	TGTGCCAGCCGGACAGGTCATAATTCACCCCTCCACTTT
.	TRBV27	TRBJ1-5	.	CASSLLGPYSNQPQHF	TGTGCCAGCAGTTTACTTGGGCCCTATAGCAATCAGCCCCAGCATTTT
.	TRBV4-2	TRBJ2-1	.	CASSQEFGGRGAISSYNEQFF	TGTGCCAGCAGCCAGGAATTTGGGGGAAGGGGAGCTATCAGCTCCTACAATGAGCAGTTCTTC
TRBD2	TRBV25-1	TRBJ2-1	.	CASSDGSGNNEQFF	TGTGCCAGCAGTGATGGTAGCGGGAACAATGAGCAGTTCTTC
TRBD2	TRBV5-5	TRBJ2-3	.	CASSSTWGLATGTQYF	TGTGCCAGCAGCTCCACCTGGGGACTAGCCACCGGTACGCAGTATTTT
TRBD2	TRBV6-2/TRBV6-3	TRBJ2-3	.	CASLAGGRLDTQYF	TGTGCCAGCCTAGCGGGAGGGCGCCTGGATACGCAGTATTTT
TRBD1	TRBV24-1	TRBJ1-2	many	CATGGTVDGYTF	TGTGCCACCGGGGGGACAGTGGATGGCTACACCTTC
TRBD2	TRBV7-8	TRBJ2-3	.	CASSLARELPTDTQYF	TGTGCCAGCAGCTTAGCGCGGGAGCTACCTACAGATACGCAGTATTTT
.	TRBV5-1	TRBJ2-2	.	CASSLVGDPGELFF	TGCGCCAGCAGCTTGGTTGGGGACCCCGGGGAGCTGTTTTTT
.	TRBV7-2	TRBJ2-6	.	CASSSDLLFGANVLTF	TGTGCCAGCAGCTCCGATCTTTTGTTTGGGGCCAACGTCCTGACTTTC
.	TRBV5-6	TRBJ1-6	few	CASSLQGLSSPLHF	TGTGCCAGCAGCTTACAGGGTTTATCTTCACCCCTCCACTTT
.	TRBV6-5	TRBJ2-1	.	CASSYQGNYNEQFF	TGTGCCAGCAGTTACCAGGGGAACTACAATGAGCAGTTCTTC
.	TRBV27	TRBJ2-2	.	CASSFFRGGTGELFF	TGTGCCAGCAGTTTCTTCCGGGGTGGCACCGGGGAGCTGTTTTTT
TRBD2	TRBV20-1	TRBJ2-1	few	CSASTFSGGNNEQFF	TGCAGTGCTAGTACCTTTAGCGGGGGAAACAATGAGCAGTTCTTC
.	TRBV7-8	TRBJ2-5	many	CASSTYQETQYF	TGTGCCAGCAGCACGTACCAAGAGACCCAGTACTTC
.	TRBV14	TRBJ1-1	many	CASSQTFLTEAFF	TGTGCCAGCAGCCAAACATTCCTCACTGAAGCTTTCTTT
.	TRBV7-9	TRBJ2-5	many	CASSLRDFPTETQYF	TGTGCCAGCAGCTTAAGGGACTTCCCAACGGAGACCCAGTACTTC
TRBD2	TRBV20-1	TRBJ2-1	many	CSARDYGGTSGNEQFF	TGCAGTGCTAGAGATTACGGAGGGACTAGCGGCAATGAGCAGTTCTTC